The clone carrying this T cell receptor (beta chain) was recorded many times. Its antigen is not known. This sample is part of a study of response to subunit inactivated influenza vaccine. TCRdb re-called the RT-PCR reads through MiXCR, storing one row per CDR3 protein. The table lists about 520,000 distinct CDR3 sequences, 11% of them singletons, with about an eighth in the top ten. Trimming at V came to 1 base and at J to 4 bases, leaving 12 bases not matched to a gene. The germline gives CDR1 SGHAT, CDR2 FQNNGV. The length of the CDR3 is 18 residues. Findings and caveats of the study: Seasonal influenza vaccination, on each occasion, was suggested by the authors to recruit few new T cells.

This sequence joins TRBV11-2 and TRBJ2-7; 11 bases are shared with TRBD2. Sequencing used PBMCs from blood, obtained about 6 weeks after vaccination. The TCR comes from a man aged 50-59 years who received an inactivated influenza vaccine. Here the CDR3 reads CASSLVNYGTSGFYEQYF. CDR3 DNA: TGTGCCAGCAGCTTAGTAAATTACGGGACTAGCGGCTTTTACGAGCAGTACTTC.